The 27 T cell receptor beta chains below were found in one sample sequenced in a study of T cell repertoires in cytomegalovirus infection. These TCRs are of unknown antigen specificity. TCRdb called the reads again in MiXCR, with one record for every CDR3 protein. The sample comprises about 150,000 distinct CDR3 sequences, 30% to 40% of which are singletons, and roughly 47% rests with the top ten. The sequenced sample was CD8+ T cells from cultured PBMCs, obtained from culture after CMV antigen stimulation. The source of these receptors is a human donor in good health (CMV status not recorded). Some clones in this sample may be carry-over from other donors' samples.

This clonotype was detected ten times or more. The genes are TRBV15 and TRBJ1-2; no clear D. CDR3 length equals 13 residues. V lost 3 bases and J 4 bases, leaving 9 bases between the germline ends. The V gene's germline CDR1 is LNHNV and CDR2 YYDKDF (reference sequence). The CDR3 sequence: CATSSRAIYGYTF. CDR3 nucleotide sequence: TGTGCCACCAGCAGCCGGGCTATCTATGGCTACACCTTC.

In its sample, this clonotype was seen many times. The rearrangement links TRBV20-1 to TRBJ2-1, with D perhaps TRBD2 (5 bases). Per germline, CDR1 DFQATT and CDR2 SNEGSKA (reference sequence). V lost 7 bases and J lost 6, with 10 bases in between. This CDR3 comprises 11 residues. CDR3 protein: CSGTVTNEQFF. The CDR3 coding sequence is TGCAGTGGGACTGTTACCAATGAGCAGTTCTTC.

The V call is TRBV5-1, the J call TRBJ2-1; TRBD1 might be the D (5 bases). CDR1 and CDR2 from the germline V gene are SGHRS and YFSETQ. V was clipped by 4 bases and J by 2 bases, with 16 bases between them. CDR3 length: 16 residues. DNA for the CDR3: TGCGCCAGCAGCGGTGGGGCTAGGACCACCTACAATGAGCAGTTCTTC. Its protein product is CASSGGARTTYNEQFF.

V usage is TRBV4-1 and J usage is TRBJ2-1; 11 bases align to TRBD2. The germline V gene encodes CDR1 MGHRA and CDR2 YSYEKL. There are 16 residues in the CDR3. After removal of 0 bases from V and 6 bases from J, the junction contained 4 bases not matched to a gene. CDR3 amino acids: CASSQEPSGGFNEQFF. The CDR3 coding sequence is TGCGCCAGCAGCCAAGAACCTAGCGGGGGGTTCAATGAGCAGTTCTTC.

The V call is TRBV19, the J call TRBJ2-3; D is possibly TRBD1 (6 bases). The CDR3 is 15 amino acids. The ends were cut back, 5 bases at V and 5 bases at J, with 17 bases in the middle. The germline V gene has CDR1 LNHDA and CDR2 SQIVND (reference sequence). The CDR3 loop is CASSPLVQGGDTQYF. Written as DNA, the CDR3 is TGTGCCAGTAGTCCCCTGGTCCAAGGGGGAGATACGCAGTATTTT.

This clonotype was detected a few times. J is TRBJ1-1 and V is TRBV6-5; D uncertain. Germline loops: CDR1 MNHEY, CDR2 SVGAGI. CDR3 length: 13 residues. CDR3 protein: CAAKLGLNTEAFF. CDR3 DNA sequence: TGTGCAGCAAAGTTAGGGTTGAACACTGAAGCTTTCTTT.

The chain recombines TRBV7-6 with TRBJ1-4, with D unresolved. There are 16 residues in the CDR3. V was cut by 3 bases and J by 5 bases, with 16 bases left in between. The germline gives CDR1 SGHVS, CDR2 FNYEAQ. The CDR3 sequence is CASSFEAELKNEKLFF. DNA of the CDR3: TGTGCCAGCAGCTTTGAGGCGGAGCTCAAGAATGAAAAACTGTTTTTT. The full variable domain, rest sourced from reference TRBV7-6 and TRBJ1-4, is GAGVSQSPRYKVTKRGQDVALRCDPISGHVSLYWYRQALGQGPEFLTYFNYEAQQDKSGLPNDRFSAERPEGSISTLTIQRTEQRDSAMYRCASSFEAELKNEKLFFGSGTQLSVL.

The chain combines TRBV7-9 with TRBJ1-2; D not resolved. Germline assignment: CDR1 SEHNR and CDR2 FQNEAQ (reference sequence). The CDR3 is 16 amino acids. Trimming took off 1 base at V and 3 bases at J, with 15 bases between the two ends. CDR3 bases: TGTGCCAGCAGCTTAGGTCCCAGGAGCTTCGACTATGGCTACACCTTC. It encodes CASSLGPRSFDYGYTF.

The chain is built from TRBV6-2 or TRBV6-3 and TRBJ2-2; 15 nucleotides agree with TRBD2. The ends lost 6 bases at V and 5 bases at J; junction bases unmatched: 7. Germline loops: CDR1 MNHEY, CDR2 SVGEGT. The CDR3 covers 17 residues. The CDR3 nucleotides are TGTGCCAGCAGCCGGACTAGCGGGGGGGCCCGTACCGGGGAGCTGTTTTTT. This sequence encodes CASSRTSGGARTGELFF.

About this clonotype: Sequence at one end of the junction differs from germline and may be a read error. The chain employs TRBV7-8 and TRBJ2-5; a weak D match, TRBD2 (6 bases). The CDR3 length is 12 residues. The germline gives CDR1 SGHVS, CDR2 FQNEAQ. CDR3 residues: CASTLGGETQYF. CDR3 DNA sequence: TGTGCCAGCACCTTAGGAGGGGAGACCCAGTACTTC.

In its sample, this clonotype was seen many times. The chain has TRBV5-1 and TRBJ2-7; 12 bases match TRBD2. The CDR3 runs 14 residues. Germline trimming cut 2 bases from V and 5 bases from J; bases unmatched to any gene: 2. Looked up from germline, CDR1 is SGHRS and CDR2 is YFSETQ. This CDR3 reads CASSFPSGGDEQYF. In nucleotides, the CDR3 is TGCGCCAGCAGCTTTCCTAGCGGGGGGGACGAGCAGTACTTC.

The chain recombines TRBV7-9 with TRBJ2-5; tentative D call: TRBD2 (5 bases). Trimming took off 3 bases at V and 2 bases at J, with 16 bases between the two ends. The CDR3 spans 16 residues. Per germline, CDR1 SEHNR and CDR2 FQNEAQ (reference sequence). The CDR3 protein is CASSLMIARGQETQYF. DNA for the CDR3: TGTGCCAGCAGCTTGATGATCGCCCGGGGACAAGAGACCCAGTACTTC.

The chain links TRBV28 to TRBJ2-1; 8 nucleotides align to TRBD2. The germline CDR1 and CDR2 sequences are MDHEN and SYDVKM. V was clipped by 7 bases and J by 6 bases; unmatched bases: 11. The CDR3 contains 15 residues. The CDR3 DNA sequence: TGTGCCAGCACCGGCAGGCTAGCGGGCGGCAATGAGCAGTTCTTC. Protein sequence: CASTGRLAGGNEQFF.

This clonotype was observed a handful of times. V is TRBV19 and J is TRBJ2-1, with TRBD2 matching over 14 bases. J gave up 9 bases and V 6 bases, and 1 base lay outside the gene matches. The CDR3 sequence is 13 residues long. CDR1 is LNHDA and CDR2 is SQIVND in the germline V gene (reference sequence). The CDR3 region is CASRGLAGGEQFF. The CDR3 DNA is TGTGCCAGTAGAGGACTAGCGGGGGGTGAGCAGTTCTTC.

The J gene is TRBJ2-1, the V gene TRBV7-6; D may be TRBD1 or TRBD2 (5 bases each). From germline, CDR1 is SGHVS and CDR2 FNYEAQ. V gave up 4 bases and J gave up 9 bases, with 19 bases separating them. The CDR3 consists of 15 residues. The CDR3 is CASSSRRGPDGEQFF. For the CDR3, the DNA is TGTGCCAGCAGCTCGAGACGGGGCCCTGACGGTGAGCAGTTCTTC.

V usage is TRBV6-5 and J usage is TRBJ2-3; the D gene is possibly TRBD1 (5 bases). The CDR3 is made up of 18 amino acids. Per germline, CDR1 MNHEY and CDR2 SVGAGI. Trimming took 2 bases from V and 2 from J, leaving 20 bases between them. CDR3 DNA: TGTGCCAGCAGTTACACCCCAATACTGGGGCCTTCCACAGATACGCAGTATTTT. Translation: CASSYTPILGPSTDTQYF.

The rearrangement joins TRBV11-2 to TRBJ1-1; D may be TRBD1 (5 bases). In germline, CDR1 is SGHAT, CDR2 FQNNGV. The CDR3 contains 14 residues. The germline V and J ends were trimmed by 1 base and 4 bases, with 10 bases remaining between them. CDR3 loop: CASSLGGVGTEAFF. The CDR3 coding sequence is TGTGCCAGCAGCTTAGGGGGGGTGGGCACTGAAGCTTTCTTT.

As for this clonotype: Its ends do not fully match the called genes, so a read error is possible. The V gene is TRBV11-1, the J gene TRBJ2-1; tentatively, D is TRBD1 (6 bases). Germline-derived CDR1 and CDR2 are SGHAT and FQDESV (reference sequence). This CDR3 spans 12 amino acids. CDR3 DNA sequence: TGTGTCAGCAGCCCAGGGGTGCATGAGCAGTTCTTC. Its translation is CVSSPGVHEQFF.

This chain links TRBV4-3 with TRBJ2-2; D not certain. Germline V lookup: CDR1 LGHNA, CDR2 YSLEER. The CDR3 has 16 residues. V was pared by 4 bases and J by 1 base, with 13 bases between. The chain's CDR3 is CASSPRRNLNTGELFF. The CDR3 nucleotides are TGCGCCAGCAGCCCCCGCCGAAACTTGAACACCGGGGAGCTGTTTTTT.

V and J are TRBV7-4 and TRBJ2-5; D perhaps matches TRBD1 (5 bases). Germline CDR1 and CDR2: SGHVT and SQSDAQ. The CDR3 is made up of 15 amino acids. Deletions cut 1 base from V and 4 bases from J, with 13 bases between. For the CDR3, the DNA is TGTGCCAGCAGCTTAGTAACAGGATTCCCAGAGACCCAGTACTTC. It specifies CASSLVTGFPETQYF.

This clonotype was seen a few times. V and J are TRBV2 and TRBJ2-5; D gene uncertain. Germline CDR1 and CDR2: SNHLY and FYNNEI. This CDR3 has 13 amino acids. V was clipped by 5 bases and J by 4 bases, with 11 bases between them. For the CDR3, the DNA is TGTGCCAGCAGTACCGGGTCTCCAGAGACCCAGTACTTC. Encoded protein: CASSTGSPETQYF.

CDR3 in DNA: TGCAGCGTTGAAGCAGGGAGCAATCAGCCCCAGCATTTT. Protein sequence: CSVEAGSNQPQHF. This chain joins TRBV29-1 and TRBJ1-5, with D tentatively TRBD1 (5 bases). V lost 1 base and J lost 1, with 5 bases in between. The germline V gene has CDR1 SQVTM and CDR2 ANQGSEA. The CDR3 has 13 residues.

About this clonotype: This may arise from a read error, as a much more abundant clone is one base away. The CDR3 sequence: CASGQETQYF. The CDR3 coding sequence is TGTGCCAGCGGTCAAGAGACCCAGTACTTC. The gene calls are TRBV12-3 or TRBV12-4 and TRBJ2-5; no definite D call. The CDR3 sequence is 10 residues long. Trimming shortened V by 8 bases and J by 2 bases, and 3 bases separated the two germline ends.

The sample holds a few counts of this clonotype. The chain combines TRBV20-1 with TRBJ2-5; 9 nucleotides agree with TRBD1. V trimming: 6 bases; J trimming: 4 bases; junction bases outside the gene matches: 3. From germline, CDR1 is DFQATT and CDR2 SNEGSKA (reference sequence). The CDR3 is 12 residues long. The CDR3 sequence: CSARDRVETQYF. The CDR3 DNA sequence: TGCAGTGCCAGGGACAGGGTAGAGACCCAGTACTTC.

The table lists this clonotype with many counts. The limits of the CDR3 on the DNA are not certain, so only TCRdb's listed CDR3 is given. CDR3 loop: CASSQDVARGSRGKYF. The rearrangement uses TRBV14 and TRBJ2-3; no DNA check was done on the table's D call, TRBD1. Germline CDR1 reads SGHDN; CDR2 reads FVKESK. Termini included, the CDR3 measures 16 amino acids.

This chain connects TRBV29-1 to TRBJ1-1; D perhaps matches TRBD1 (5 bases). The CDR3 spans 13 residues. The germline V gene encodes CDR1 SQVTM and CDR2 ANQGSEA. Trimming pared 2 bases from V and 4 bases from J, leaving 11 bases between. The CDR3 bases are TGCAGCGTTGAACCGGGCCAGGGCACTGAAGCTTTCTTT. This encodes CSVEPGQGTEAFF. Looking up the rest from reference TRBV29-1 and TRBJ1-1 gives the full variable domain: SAVISQKPSRDICQRGTSLTIQCQVDSQVTMMFWYRQQPGQSLTLIATANQGSEATYESGFVIDKFPISRPNLTFSTLTVSNMSPEDSSIYLCSVEPGQGTEAFFGQGTRLTVV.

The table lists this clonotype with a few counts. V usage is TRBV7-9 and J usage is TRBJ2-1; D remains ambiguous. CDR1 SEHNR and CDR2 FQNEAQ come from the germline V gene (reference sequence). The CDR3 length is 14 residues. Trimming removed 6 bases at V and 1 base at J, with 10 bases between. In DNA form, the CDR3 reads TGTGCCAGCAGTATTTCCGGTTCCTACAATGAGCAGTTCTTC. Translation gives CASSISGSYNEQFF.